The next 13 T cell receptor beta chains were all read from a single sample in a study of vaccination and CD4 T cells after COVID-19. Noted treatment: roughly 11-day PBMC culture with coronavirus spike peptide pools or control peptides (ViraFEST assay). For these TCRs, the target antigens are not known. An Oncomine TCR Beta short-read assay was used to sequence the DNA from cultured CD4+ T cells. TCRdb itself ran the PCR reads through MiXCR, one entry per CDR3 protein. The table includes some 16,000 distinct CDR3 sequences, about 75% detected once. This sample comprised CD4+ T cells from blood, cultured in vitro, obtained after SARS-CoV-2 vaccination. Source of these receptors: a human donor who received a COVID-19 vaccine.

The gene calls are TRBV5-3 and TRBJ1-2; 7 positions match TRBD1. TRBV5-3 is an ORF, and what it does is uncertain. The ends lost 8 bases at V and 8 bases at J; junction bases unmatched: 15. The CDR3 is 14 amino acids. CDR3 region: CASSQSTGVGGYTF. CDR3 DNA: TGTGCCAGCAGCCAAAGTACAGGGGTTGGCGGCTACACCTTC.

The V call is TRBV6-2 or TRBV6-3, the J call TRBJ1-2; weak D call: TRBD1 (6 bases). The V gene lost 6 bases and the J gene lost 4 bases, with 15 bases spanning the gap. This CDR3 spans 14 amino acids. CDR1 MNHEY and CDR2 SVGEGT come from the germline V gene. The CDR3 is CASSWGEGGYGYTF. The DNA for the CDR3 is TGTGCCAGCAGCTGGGGGGAAGGGGGCTATGGCTACACCTTC.

This chain joins TRBV20-1 and TRBJ1-2; 7 nucleotides align to TRBD1. The J segment lost 5 bases and the V segment lost 6 bases, leaving 6 bases of the junction unmatched. CDR3 length: 12 residues. Looked up from germline, CDR1 is DFQATT and CDR2 is SNEGSKA (reference sequence). The CDR3 here is CSATGTEYGYTF. DNA for the CDR3: TGCAGTGCAACCGGGACAGAATATGGCTACACCTTC.

The chain links TRBV20-1 to TRBJ2-7; D may match TRBD1 or TRBD2 (5 bases each). The V end lost 6 bases, the J end lost 2 bases, and 29 bases lay between the germline ends. The CDR3 covers 18 residues. CDR1 and CDR2 (germline): DFQATT, SNEGSKA (reference sequence). In DNA, the CDR3 is TGCAGTGCCAACAGGAAGGCGTCGGGCCCGGGGTCCCCCTACGAGCAGTACTTC. Its protein is CSANRKASGPGSPYEQYF.

V and J are TRBV7-6 and TRBJ2-3, with 7 bases that match TRBD2. The CDR3 has 15 residues. Looked up from germline, CDR1 is SGHVS and CDR2 is FNYEAQ. V gave up 5 bases and J gave up 2 bases; unmatched junction bases: 7. The DNA for the CDR3 is TGTGCCAGCAGCGGGCCGGGGGGTTTCACAGATACGCAGTATTTT. Its translation is CASSGPGGFTDTQYF.

This chain joins TRBV20-1 and TRBJ2-4; 11 nucleotides align to TRBD1. Looked up from germline, CDR1 is DFQATT and CDR2 is SNEGSKA (reference sequence). J lost 1 base, V lost 5 bases, and 10 bases had no gene match. The CDR3 loop spans 17 amino acids. The CDR3 DNA is TGCAGTGCTCCCGGGACAGGGGGATTATTTGCCAAAAACATTCAGTACTTC. It codes for CSAPGTGGLFAKNIQYF.

In its sample, this clonotype was seen a few times. This sequence joins TRBV30 and TRBJ1-2; D is ambiguous. The CDR3 sequence is 15 residues long. Trimming removed 0 bases at V and 7 bases at J, with 18 bases between. Germline V gene sequence: CDR1 GTSNPN, CDR2 SVGIG (reference sequence). Written as DNA, the CDR3 is TGTGCCTGGAGTGTACGGTTGGGCGGGGTTGGTGGCTACACCTTC. Translated, it gives CAWSVRLGGVGGYTF.

The chain links TRBV24-1 to TRBJ2-3; 11 bases agree with TRBD1. Germline V CDR1 and CDR2: KGHDR, SFDVKD. The J segment lost 3 bases and the V segment lost 4 bases, leaving 5 bases of the junction unmatched. The CDR3 totals 16 residues. CDR3 coding DNA: TGTGCCACCAGTGACCGGACAGGGGGCGAGACAGATACGCAGTATTTT. Amino acids: CATSDRTGGETDTQYF.

The V and J genes are TRBV20-1 and TRBJ2-1; 9 bases fit TRBD2. This CDR3 has 13 amino acids. The V and J ends lost 5 bases and 9 bases, in that order; junction bases with no gene match: 8. CDR1 is DFQATT, CDR2 SNEGSKA, per germline (reference sequence). CDR3 loop: CSASQRGDGEQFF. The DNA of the CDR3 is TGCAGTGCTTCTCAGCGGGGGGACGGTGAGCAGTTCTTC.

The genes are TRBV6-1 and TRBJ1-5; D is ambiguous. Germline CDR1 reads MNHNS; CDR2 reads SASEGT. The V end was cut by 0 bases, the J end by 2 bases, with 17 bases between. This CDR3 is 18 amino acids long. CDR3 coding DNA: TGTGCCAGCAGTGAAGCGCGTCTCGGGGTTAGCGGCAATCAGCCCCAGCATTTT. Encoded protein: CASSEARLGVSGNQPQHF.

This chain joins TRBV6-2 or TRBV6-3 and TRBJ1-6, with 7 positions matching TRBD1. CDR1 is MNHEY, CDR2 SVGEGT, per germline. With 6 bases clipped from V and 4 bases from J, the junction kept 3 bases outside the gene matches. The CDR3 has 14 amino acids. Here the CDR3 DNA reads TGTGCCAGCAGGTCGGGACAGTATAATTCACCCCTCCACTTT. It codes for CASRSGQYNSPLHF.

Only a few counts were recorded for this clonotype. The chain combines TRBV6-1 with TRBJ1-3; D may be TRBD1 (5 bases). The germline V gene encodes CDR1 MNHNS and CDR2 SASEGT. The CDR3 covers 16 residues. V was trimmed by 6 bases and J by 4 bases, leaving 19 bases between them. CDR3 DNA: TGTGCCAGCAGGCGTACTTCCGGGACTACAGGAAACACCATATATTTT. It is translated as CASRRTSGTTGNTIYF.

The chain is built from TRBV7-9 and TRBJ1-2; D unclear. Per the germline V gene, CDR1 is SEHNR and CDR2 is FQNEAQ (reference sequence). Trimming removed 1 base at V and 5 bases at J, with 14 bases between. The CDR3 sequence is 15 residues long. CDR3 sequence reads: CASSLDGRNHYGYTF. The CDR3 coding sequence is TGTGCCAGCAGCTTAGATGGGCGGAATCATTATGGCTACACCTTC.